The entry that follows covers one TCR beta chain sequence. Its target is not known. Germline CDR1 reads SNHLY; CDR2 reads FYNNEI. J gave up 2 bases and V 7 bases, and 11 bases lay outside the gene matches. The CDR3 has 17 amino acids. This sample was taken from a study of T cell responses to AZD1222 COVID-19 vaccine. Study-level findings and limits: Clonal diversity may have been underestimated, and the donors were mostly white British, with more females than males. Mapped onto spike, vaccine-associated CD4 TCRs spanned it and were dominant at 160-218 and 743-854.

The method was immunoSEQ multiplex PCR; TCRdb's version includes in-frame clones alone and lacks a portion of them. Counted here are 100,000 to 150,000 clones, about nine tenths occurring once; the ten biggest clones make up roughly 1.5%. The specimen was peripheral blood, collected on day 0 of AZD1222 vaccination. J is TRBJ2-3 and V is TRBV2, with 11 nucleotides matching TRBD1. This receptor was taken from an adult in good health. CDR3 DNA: TGTGCCAGCACAGGACAGGGGGCGCTCCCTTTCACAGATACGCAGTATTTT. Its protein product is CASTGQGALPFTDTQYF. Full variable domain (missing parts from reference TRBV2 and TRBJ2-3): EPEVTQTPSHQVTQMGQEVILRCVPISNHLYFYWYRQILGQKVEFLVSFYNNEISEKSEIFDDQFSVERPDGSNFTLKIRSTKLEDSAMYFCASTGQGALPFTDTQYFGPGTRLTVL.